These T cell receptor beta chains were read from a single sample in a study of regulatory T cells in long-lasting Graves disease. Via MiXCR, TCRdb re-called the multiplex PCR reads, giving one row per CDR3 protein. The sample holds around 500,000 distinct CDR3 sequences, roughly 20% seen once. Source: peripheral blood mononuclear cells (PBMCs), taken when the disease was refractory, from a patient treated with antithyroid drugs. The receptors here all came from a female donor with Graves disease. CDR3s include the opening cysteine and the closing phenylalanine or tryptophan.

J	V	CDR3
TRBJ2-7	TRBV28	CASRSAGEQYF
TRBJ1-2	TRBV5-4	CASSFGQAYDNYGYTF
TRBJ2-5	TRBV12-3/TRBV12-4	CASSLSLGLAGRETQYF
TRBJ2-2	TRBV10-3	CAISAGEGTGELFF
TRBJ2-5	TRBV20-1	CSARLALETQYF
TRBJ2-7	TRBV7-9	CASSTRTEGDEQYF
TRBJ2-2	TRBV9	CASSVEGLAGGLTGELFF
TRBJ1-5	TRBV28	CASSPPRRQVSNQPQHF
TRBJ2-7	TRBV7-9	CASLSGNSYEQYF
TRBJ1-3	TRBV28	CASRPTADSGNTIYF
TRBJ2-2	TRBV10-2	CASSEAGGNTGELFF
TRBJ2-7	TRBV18	CASSPMTDSYEQYF
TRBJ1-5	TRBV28	CASSPLTGTGGLGQPQHF
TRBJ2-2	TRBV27	CASSFRRGKATGELFF
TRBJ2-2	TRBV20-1	CSAQEGGELFF
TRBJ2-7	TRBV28	CASSIGIVYEQYF
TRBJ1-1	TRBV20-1	CSAADGSEAFF
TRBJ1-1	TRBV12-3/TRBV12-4	CASSWTGGPTEAFF
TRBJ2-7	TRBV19	CASSISSGSQYEQYF
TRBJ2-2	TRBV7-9	CASSAGTGPGELFF
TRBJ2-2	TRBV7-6	CASTQEVRGPNTGELFF
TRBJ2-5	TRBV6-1	CASRDTGQLQETQYF
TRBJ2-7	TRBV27	CASSLSSQGPYEQYF
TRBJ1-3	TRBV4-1	CASSQVGASGNTIYF
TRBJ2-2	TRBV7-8	CASSLLSVTGELFF
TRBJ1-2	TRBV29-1	CSVADRWRNGYTF
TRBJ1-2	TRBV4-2	CASSQVLGSDYGYTF
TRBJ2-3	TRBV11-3	CASSFPDEDTQYF
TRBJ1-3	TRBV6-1	CASREDRGAGNTIYF
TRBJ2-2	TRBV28	CASRRQSTGELFF
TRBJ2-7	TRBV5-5	CASSGREFSYEQYF
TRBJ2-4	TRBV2	CASIQGGKNIQYF
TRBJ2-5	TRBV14	CASSPVGATVQETQYF
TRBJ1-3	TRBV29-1	CSVAPNGNTIYF
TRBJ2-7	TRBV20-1	CSARPISAYEQYF
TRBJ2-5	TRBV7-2	CASSLAFLGLGRTQYF